The 2 T cell receptor beta chains presented below share a single source sample, sequenced in a study of blood T cell repertoires in COVID-19. TCRdb keeps only in-frame clones here, not all; method: immunoSEQ multiplex PCR. The table lists approximately 440,000 clones, about 92% of them singletons. The specimen sequenced was PBMCs or T cells enriched from blood (not recorded which). The source of these receptors is a man aged 18 to 29 who had recovered from COVID-19.

On this clone itself: Distinct nucleotide sequences in the sample also encode this CDR3. This chain joins TRBV18 and TRBJ1-5, with 7 bases aligning to TRBD1. V shed 3 bases, J shed 4 bases, and the junction held 0 bases outside the gene matches. The germline V gene encodes CDR1 KGHSH and CDR2 LQKENI. CDR3 size: 13 residues. The CDR3 nucleotides are TGTGCCAGCTCACCGGGACAGAATCAGCCCCAGCATTTT. Its translation: CASSPGQNQPQHF.

The V and J genes are TRBV10-3 and TRBJ2-7; 9 nucleotides align to TRBD1. J was trimmed by 1 base and V by 3 bases; bases with no gene match: 1. This CDR3 is built from 14 residues. The germline V gene has CDR1 ENHRY and CDR2 SYGVKD. The CDR3 DNA is TGTGCCATCAGTGATGGACAGGGGTCCTACGAGCAGTACTTC. Its translation is CAISDGQGSYEQYF.